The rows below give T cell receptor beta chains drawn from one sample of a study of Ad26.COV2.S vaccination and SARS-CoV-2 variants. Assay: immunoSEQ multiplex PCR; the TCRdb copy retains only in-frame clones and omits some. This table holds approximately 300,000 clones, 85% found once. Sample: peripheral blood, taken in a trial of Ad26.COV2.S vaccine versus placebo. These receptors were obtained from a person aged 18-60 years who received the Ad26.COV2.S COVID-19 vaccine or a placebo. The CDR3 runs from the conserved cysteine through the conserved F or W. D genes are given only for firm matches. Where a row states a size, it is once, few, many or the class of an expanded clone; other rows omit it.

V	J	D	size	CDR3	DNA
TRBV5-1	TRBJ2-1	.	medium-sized	CASSPDSSYNEQFF	TGCGCCAGCAGTCCGGACAGCTCCTACAATGAGCAGTTCTTC
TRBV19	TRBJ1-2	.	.	CASSRGLGDAPWGYTF	TGTGCCAGTAGTCGGGGACTGGGGGATGCGCCGTGGGGCTACACCTTC
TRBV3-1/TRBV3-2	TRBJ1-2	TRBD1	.	CASSQGTGEYGYTF	TGTGCCAGCAGCCAAGGGACAGGGGAATATGGCTACACCTTC
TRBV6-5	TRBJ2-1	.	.	CATVAVSQSTQFF	TGTGCCACTGTTGCAGTCAGCCAAAGTACGCAGTTCTTC
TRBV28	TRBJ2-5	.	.	CATQSRGYETQYF	TGTGCCACCCAGTCCAGGGGTTATGAGACCCAGTACTTC
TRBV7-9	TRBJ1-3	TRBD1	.	CASSLGQGSGNTIYF	TGTGCCAGCAGCTTAGGACAGGGCTCTGGAAACACCATATATTTT
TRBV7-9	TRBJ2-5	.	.	CASSLVTGFGETQYF	TGTGCCAGCAGCTTAGTGACAGGTTTTGGAGAGACCCAGTACTTC
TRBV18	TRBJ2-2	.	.	CASSGAGQNTGELFF	TGTGCCAGCTCAGGAGCGGGTCAGAACACCGGGGAGCTGTTTTTT
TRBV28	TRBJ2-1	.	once	CASSLGGRAGPVAYNEQFF	TGTGCCAGCAGTTTAGGGGGCAGGGCGGGGCCGGTTGCCTACAATGAGCAGTTCTTC
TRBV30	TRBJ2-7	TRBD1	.	CAWSPGQGDYEQYF	TGTGCCTGGTCTCCGGGACAGGGAGACTACGAGCAGTACTTC
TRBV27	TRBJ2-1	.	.	CASSRDRSYNEQFF	TGTGCCAGCAGTAGGGACCGATCCTACAATGAGCAGTTCTTC
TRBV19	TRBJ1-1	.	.	CASSLNPDGGGEAFF	TGTGCCAGTAGCCTGAATCCCGATGGGGGGGGTGAAGCTTTCTTT
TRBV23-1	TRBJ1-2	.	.	CASSPPALNPTYYGYTF	TGCGCCAGCAGTCCGCCCGCCTTGAACCCAACCTACTATGGCTACACCTTC
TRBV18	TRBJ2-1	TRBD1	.	CASSRQGAANEQFF	TGTGCCAGCTCACGGCAGGGGGCGGCCAATGAGCAGTTCTTC
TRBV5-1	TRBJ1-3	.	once	CASSLEGSGTGNTIYF	TGCGCCAGCAGCTTGGAGGGTTCAGGAACTGGAAACACCATATATTTT
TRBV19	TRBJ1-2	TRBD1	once	CASSPGTGVYGYTF	TGTGCCAGTAGTCCCGGGACAGGGGTATATGGCTACACCTTC
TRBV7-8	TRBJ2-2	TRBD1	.	CASQFRGPQTGELFF	TGTGCCAGTCAATTCAGGGGGCCCCAAACCGGGGAGCTGTTTTTT
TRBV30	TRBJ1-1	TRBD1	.	CAWESGSGGTEAFF	TGTGCCTGGGAATCAGGGTCAGGGGGCACTGAAGCTTTCTTT
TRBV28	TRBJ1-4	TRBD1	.	CASSLWTGGKPDGELFF	TGTGCCAGCAGTTTATGGACAGGGGGGAAACCCGATGGGGAACTGTTTTTT
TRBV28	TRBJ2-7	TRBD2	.	CASSLRGGLSYEQYF	TGTGCCAGCAGTTTACGCGGGGGGTTGTCCTACGAGCAGTACTTC
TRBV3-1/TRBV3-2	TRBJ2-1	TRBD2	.	CASSQDGRGVYNEQFF	TGTGCCAGCAGCCAAGACGGGCGGGGGGTTTACAATGAGCAGTTCTTC
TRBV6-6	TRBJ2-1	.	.	CASSPRPRGDEQFF	TGTGCCAGCAGTCCGCGGCCGCGAGGGGATGAGCAGTTCTTC
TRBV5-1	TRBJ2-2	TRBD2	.	CASSLSLAGSNTGELFF	TGCGCCAGCAGCTTGAGCCTAGCGGGGTCGAACACCGGGGAGCTGTTTTTT
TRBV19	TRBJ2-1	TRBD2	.	CASTAYSGLAGGHAFF	TGTGCCAGCACAGCTTACTCCGGACTAGCGGGGGGACACGCGTTCTTC
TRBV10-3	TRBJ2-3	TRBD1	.	CAISRSGTGGGGSADTQYF	TGTGCCATCAGTAGATCCGGGACAGGGGGCGGAGGGTCTGCAGATACGCAGTATTTT
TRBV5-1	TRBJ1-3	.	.	CASSSGQSADGGTIYF	TGCGCCAGCAGCTCCGGACAGTCCGCCGATGGAGGCACCATATATTTT
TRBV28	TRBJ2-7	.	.	CASSLWERGLSSYEQYF	TGTGCCAGCAGTTTATGGGAACGAGGGCTCAGCTCCTACGAGCAGTACTTC
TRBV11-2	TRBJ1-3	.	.	CASSLAYGNTIYF	TGTGCCAGCAGCTTAGCCTACGGAAACACCATATATTTT
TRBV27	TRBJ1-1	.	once	CASSLSGGVGTEAFF	TGTGCCAGCAGTTTATCGGGGGGAGTCGGCACTGAAGCTTTCTTT
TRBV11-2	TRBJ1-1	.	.	CASSPRGGRLNTEAFF	TGTGCCAGCAGCCCCCGAGGGGGGCGGTTGAACACTGAAGCTTTCTTT
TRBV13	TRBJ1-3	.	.	CASSWGRRNTIYF	TGTGCCAGCAGCTGGGGCCGCAGAAACACCATATATTTT
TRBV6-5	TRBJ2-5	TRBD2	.	CASSRTSSQETQYF	TGTGCCAGCAGCCGGACTAGCAGCCAGGAGACCCAGTACTTC
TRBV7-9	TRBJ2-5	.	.	CASSLDGPGTQYF	TGTGCCAGCAGCTTGGACGGCCCGGGGACCCAGTACTTC
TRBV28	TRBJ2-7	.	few	CASSRTAPSYEQYF	TGTGCCAGCAGTCGGACAGCGCCCTCCTACGAGCAGTACTTC
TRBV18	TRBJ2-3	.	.	CASSPAREADTQYF	TGTGCCAGCTCACCAGCGAGGGAAGCAGATACGCAGTATTTT
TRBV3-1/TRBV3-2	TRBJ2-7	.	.	CASSRQDGKSGKYF	TGTGCCAGCAGCCGCCAGGACGGAAAGTCGGGGAAGTACTTC
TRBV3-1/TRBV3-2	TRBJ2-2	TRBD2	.	CASSYTPIAGALTNTGELFF	TGTGCCAGCAGCTATACCCCTATAGCGGGGGCCCTGACGAACACCGGGGAGCTGTTTTTT
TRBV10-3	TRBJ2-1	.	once	CAISGVNEQFF	TGTGCCATCAGCGGGGTTAATGAGCAGTTCTTC
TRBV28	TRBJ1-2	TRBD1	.	CASRRDSYNYGYTF	TGTGCCAGCAGAAGGGACAGTTATAACTATGGCTACACCTTC
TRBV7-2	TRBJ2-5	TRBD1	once	CASSLRDSQETQYF	TGTGCCAGCAGCTTACGGGACAGCCAAGAGACCCAGTACTTC
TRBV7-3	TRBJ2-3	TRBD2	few	CASSPFTSGGTDTQYF	TGTGCCAGCAGCCCCTTCACTAGCGGGGGGACAGATACGCAGTATTTT
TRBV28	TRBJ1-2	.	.	CASSLLRGAVVYGYTF	TGTGCCAGCAGTTTATTGCGAGGGGCCGTGGTCTATGGCTACACCTTC
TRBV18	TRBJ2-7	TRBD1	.	CASSLDRGSSSYEQYF	TGTGCCAGCTCACTCGACAGGGGATCGTCCTCCTACGAGCAGTACTTC
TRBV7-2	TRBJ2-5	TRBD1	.	CASSSGQPPRETQYF	TGTGCCAGCAGCTCGGGACAGCCCCCAAGGGAGACCCAGTACTTC
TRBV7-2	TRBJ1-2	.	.	CASSLVAGDGYTF	TGTGCCAGCAGCTTAGTAGCAGGGGATGGCTACACCTTC
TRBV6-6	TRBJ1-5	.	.	CASSYVQGPLNQPQHF	TGTGCCAGCAGTTACGTTCAGGGGCCCCTCAATCAGCCCCAGCATTTT
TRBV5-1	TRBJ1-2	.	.	CASSLAGPREKGGYTF	TGCGCCAGCAGCTTGGCCGGGCCCCGGGAAAAGGGTGGCTACACCTTC
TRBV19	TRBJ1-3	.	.	CASSSGDSGNTIYF	TGTGCCAGTAGTTCCGGGGACTCTGGAAACACCATATATTTT
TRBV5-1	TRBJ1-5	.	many	CASSWGGEGNQPQHF	TGCGCCAGCAGCTGGGGGGGCGAGGGCAATCAGCCCCAGCATTTT
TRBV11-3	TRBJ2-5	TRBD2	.	CASSPGTSGGETQYF	TGTGCCAGCAGCCCCGGGACTAGCGGGGGGGAGACCCAGTACTTC
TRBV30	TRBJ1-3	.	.	CAWSAGRRNTIYF	TGTGCCTGGAGTGCGGGACGAAGAAACACCATATATTTT
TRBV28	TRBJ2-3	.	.	CASSVSPLAKWYF	TGTGCCAGCAGTGTTTCTCCCCTTGCTAAGTGGTATTTT
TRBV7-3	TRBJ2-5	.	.	CASSSAPTETQYF	TGTGCCAGCAGCTCGGCCCCCACGGAGACCCAGTACTTC
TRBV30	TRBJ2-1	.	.	CAWTGTSGVHEQFF	TGTGCCTGGACCGGGACATCGGGGGTCCATGAGCAGTTCTTC
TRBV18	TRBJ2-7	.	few	CASSPSDAGGFYEQYF	TGTGCCAGCTCACCATCGGACGCAGGGGGGTTCTACGAGCAGTACTTC
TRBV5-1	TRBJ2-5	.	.	CASSLLGSEETQYF	TGCGCCAGCAGCTTGTTGGGGTCAGAAGAGACCCAGTACTTC
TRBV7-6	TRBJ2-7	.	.	CASRPSGSKGEQYF	TGTGCCAGCAGACCCTCCGGGTCCAAGGGCGAGCAGTACTTC
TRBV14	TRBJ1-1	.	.	CASSHLPTEAFF	TGTGCCAGCAGCCATCTTCCCACTGAAGCTTTCTTT
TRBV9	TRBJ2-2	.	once	CASSATDTGELFF	TGTGCCAGCAGCGCAACAGACACCGGGGAGCTGTTTTTT